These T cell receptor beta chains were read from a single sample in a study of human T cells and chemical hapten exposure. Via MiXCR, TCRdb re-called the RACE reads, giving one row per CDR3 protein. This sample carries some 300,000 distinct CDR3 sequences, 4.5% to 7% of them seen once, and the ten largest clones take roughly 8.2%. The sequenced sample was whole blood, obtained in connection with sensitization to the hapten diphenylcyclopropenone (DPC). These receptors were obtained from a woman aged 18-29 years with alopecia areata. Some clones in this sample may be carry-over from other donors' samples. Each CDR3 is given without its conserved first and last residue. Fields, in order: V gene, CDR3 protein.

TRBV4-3,ASSQDWGGVGELF
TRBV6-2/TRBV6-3,ASSYPSGTNTGELF
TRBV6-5,ASSWQRVTEAF
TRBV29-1,SVEDRDRSYNEQF
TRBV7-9,ASSPSLREYGYT
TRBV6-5,ASSYQRENTQY
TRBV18,ASSPLPLGTDTLKLF
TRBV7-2,ASSFFGREGTDTQY
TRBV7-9,ASSLEMDEKLF
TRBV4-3,ASSLNNTRLRISNQPQH
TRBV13,ASSSRLTLAGGQETQY
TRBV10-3,AISERGGLF
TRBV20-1,SARVSTGVKNIQY
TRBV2,ASSEALWAPAF
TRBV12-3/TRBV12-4,ASSFRTGGLDEQF
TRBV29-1,SVSYTEAF
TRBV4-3,ASSQVWESSKEQF
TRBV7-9,ASSPPPYEQY
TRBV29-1,STNQGGDTIY
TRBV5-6,ASSLAFRGGRLF
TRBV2,ASSGGVYEQY
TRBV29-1,SAPGTGRTNYGYT
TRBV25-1,ASSEPLSPLH
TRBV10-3,AIMASGGTDTQY
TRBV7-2,ASSTGTHSYNEQF
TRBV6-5,ASSYSTGFNTEAF
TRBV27,ASSPRTGAGPGANVLT
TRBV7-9,ASSLQGHPGFYGYT
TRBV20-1,KGPNCGYT
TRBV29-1,SVVQGGQREAF
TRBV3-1,ASSQDNAGGPYNEQF
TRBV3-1,ASSLGAGELGKLF
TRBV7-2,ASSSDRQNSLYT
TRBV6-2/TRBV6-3,ASSWTVSTNEKLF
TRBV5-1,ASSFTASGGSTDTQY
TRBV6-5,ASSYSIQGSGNTIY
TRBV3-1,ASSPHPAGSARF
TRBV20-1,SARAPGTGDTGELF
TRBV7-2,ASSGTRDLEQY
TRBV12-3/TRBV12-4,ASSLTSTLQEQF
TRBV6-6,ASRYGTGEKEKLF
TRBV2,ASSASLNYGYT
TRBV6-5,ASSYSYRDGYT
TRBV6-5,ASSLSRTGERNTEAF
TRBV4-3,ASSQDSGGYTEAF
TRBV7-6,ASSLAPAQANTEAF
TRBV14,ASSPSRQETQY
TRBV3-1,ASSQTGTQY
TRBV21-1,ASPQGELF
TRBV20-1,SVAPKQDTQY
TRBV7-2,ASSLGLEETQY
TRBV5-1,ASSLGGIGNTIY
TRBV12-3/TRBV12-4,ASSLGQGPHQPQH
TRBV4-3,ASSQDRGPGYT
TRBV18,ASSLFSGAENTEAF